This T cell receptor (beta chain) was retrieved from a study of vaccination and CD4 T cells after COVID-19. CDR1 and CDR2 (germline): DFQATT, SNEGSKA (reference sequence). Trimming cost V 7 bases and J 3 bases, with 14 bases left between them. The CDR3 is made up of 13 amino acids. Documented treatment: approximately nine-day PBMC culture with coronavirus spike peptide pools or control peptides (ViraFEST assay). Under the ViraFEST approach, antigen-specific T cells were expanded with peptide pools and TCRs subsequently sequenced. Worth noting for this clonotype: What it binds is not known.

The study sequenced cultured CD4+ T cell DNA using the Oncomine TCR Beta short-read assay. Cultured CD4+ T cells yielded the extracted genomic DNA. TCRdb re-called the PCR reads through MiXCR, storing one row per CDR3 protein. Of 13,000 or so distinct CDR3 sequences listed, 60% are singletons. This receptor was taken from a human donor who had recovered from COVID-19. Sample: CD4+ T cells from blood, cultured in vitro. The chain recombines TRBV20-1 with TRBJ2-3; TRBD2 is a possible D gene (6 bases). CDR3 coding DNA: TGCAGTGGCCGCCGGGACTCTACAGATACGCAGTATTTT. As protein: CSGRRDSTDTQYF.